What follows are 5 T cell receptor beta chains derived from one specimen sequenced in a study of T cell responses to AZD1222 COVID-19 vaccine (dated by TCRdb to the early 2020s). Library creation used the immunoSEQ multiplex PCR assay. TCRdb's version of the immuneACCESS table is confined to in-frame rearrangements and falls short of the full clone set. An unresolved V gene accounts for under half of the shortfall where checked; the remainder is of unknown origin. In this sample the table shows about 170,000 clones, more than 90% of which occur a single time. The leading ten clones occupy more than 1.5% of the sample. The sample's time point, from its label and the paper: baseline before first vaccination. The specimen was peripheral blood, collected on day 0 of AZD1222 vaccination. The receptors shown here come from an adult in good health.

The V and J genes are TRBV18 and TRBJ1-2; 10 bases map to TRBD1. The length of the CDR3 is 18 residues. CDR1 and CDR2 from the germline V gene are KGHSH and LQKENI. V was pared by 4 bases and J by 4 bases, with 15 bases of the junction left unmatched. Here the CDR3 DNA reads TGTGCCAGCTCACTAACTCCGGGACAGGGGAACGGGCTCTATGGCTACACCTTC. Its translation is CASSLTPGQGNGLYGYTF. Together with reference TRBV18 and TRBJ1-2, the CDR3 gives the full variable domain: NAGVMQNPRHLVRRRGQEARLRCSPMKGHSHVYWYRQLPEEGLKFMVYLQKENIIDESGMPKERFSAEFPKEGPSILRIQQVVRGDSAAYFCASSLTPGQGNGLYGYTFGSGTRLTVV.

V usage is TRBV4-2 and J usage is TRBJ1-6; 9 bases fit TRBD1. Germline V gives CDR1 LGHNA, CDR2 YNFKEQ. V was clipped by 0 bases and J by 9 bases; unmatched bases: 6. The CDR3 consists of 16 residues. The CDR3 sequence is CASSQEGQGRGSPLHF. The CDR3 DNA follows: TGTGCCAGCAGCCAAGAAGGACAGGGGCGCGGTTCACCCCTCCACTTT.

The V and J genes are TRBV18 and TRBJ2-2; no firm D call. This CDR3 is 15 amino acids long. V was trimmed by 5 bases and J by 0 bases, leaving 10 bases between them. CDR1 and CDR2 (germline): KGHSH, LQKENI. CDR3 amino acids: CASSSRQANTGELFF. The CDR3 nucleotides are TGTGCCAGCTCATCCCGGCAGGCGAACACCGGGGAGCTGTTTTTT.

The CDR3 region has the DNA TGTGCCAGCAGCCCCGATTGGCCGAGTGGGGGCTACACCTTC. Translated, it gives CASSPDWPSGGYTF. J is TRBJ1-2 and V is TRBV7-9; D is ambiguous. CDR3 size: 14 residues. In germline, CDR1 is SEHNR, CDR2 FQNEAQ (reference sequence). V lost 5 bases and J 8 bases, leaving 18 bases between the germline ends.

This clone was found a few times. The V and J genes are TRBV7-2 and TRBJ1-2; D remains unclear. V dropped 1 base and J dropped 0 bases, with 3 bases sitting between them. Germline assignment: CDR1 SGHTA and CDR2 FQGNSA. The CDR3 spans 13 residues. The CDR3 DNA sequence: TGTGCCAGCAGCTTAGATCCTAACTATGGCTACACCTTC. This translates into CASSLDPNYGYTF.